The source of this T cell receptor beta chain is a study of blood T cell repertoires in COVID-19. Clones were read by immunoSEQ multiplex PCR, and TCRdb kept only the in-frame ones, dropping some. The data hold 200,000 to 250,000 clones, with 84% observed a single time. Looked up from germline, CDR1 is SNHLY and CDR2 is FYNNEI. V lost 4 bases to trimming and J lost 2 bases, with 5 bases between them. The CDR3 contains 12 residues. The sequence was collected from a man aged 60 to 75 who had recovered from COVID-19. This sequence joins TRBV2 and TRBJ2-5; D is uncertain. The sequenced sample was PBMCs or T cells enriched from blood (not recorded which). The CDR3 DNA sequence: TGTGCCAGCAGTGGAGGACAAGAGACCCAGTACTTC. This codes for CASSGGQETQYF.